The source of this T cell receptor beta chain is a study of blood T cell repertoires in COVID-19. CDR3 length: 17 residues. Germline lookup yields CDR1 ENHRY and CDR2 SYGVKD. V lost 0 bases, J lost 6 bases, and 19 bases lay in between. In the original workflow: Nucleated cell number was recorded as an estimate derived from reference gene primer amplification. The protocol was immunoSEQ multiplex PCR, while the TCRdb copy is restricted to in-frame clones and leaves out a portion. That table is the source of V, J and clone size, and D and trimming were worked out from the DNA. The profile shows about 240,000 clones, 88% of them singletons.

The sequenced sample was peripheral blood. The sequence derives from a woman aged 40-49 years who had recovered from COVID-19. This chain links TRBV10-3 with TRBJ2-3; TRBD2 might be the D (7 bases). CDR3 protein: CAISESGEGHPRDTQYF. CDR3 coding DNA: TGTGCCATCAGTGAGTCCGGGGAGGGACATCCCAGGGATACGCAGTATTTT.